The 21 T cell receptor beta chains reported below all come from one sample, sequenced in a study of blood T cell repertoires in COVID-19. Profiled with immunoSEQ multiplex PCR; TCRdb holds only in-frame clones, not every one. Among about 210,000 clones, roughly 77% were seen once, and the ten largest hold nearly 9.5%. Material for sequencing was PBMCs or T cells enriched from blood (not recorded which). Every receptor here comes from a man aged 40-49 years who had recovered from COVID-19.

This clone showed up just once. The CDR3 reads CASNSQGSLPEAFF. CDR3 sequence (DNA): TGTGCCAGCAATTCACAGGGGAGCTTGCCTGAAGCTTTCTTT. V and J are TRBV6-5 and TRBJ1-1, with 7 bases identical to TRBD1. The V gene's germline CDR1 is MNHEY and CDR2 SVGAGI. J lost 6 bases, V lost 7 bases, and 11 bases had no gene match. The CDR3 is 14 amino acids.

The chain joins TRBV28 to TRBJ2-7; D gene unclear. Trimming took 5 bases from V and 4 from J, leaving 6 bases between them. CDR1 and CDR2 (germline): MDHEN, SYDVKM. The CDR3 loop spans 11 amino acids. Here the CDR3 reads CASSRWYEQYF. Here the CDR3 DNA reads TGTGCCAGCAGTCGGTGGTACGAGCAGTACTTC.

This chain connects TRBV5-1 to TRBJ1-1; tentatively, D is TRBD1 (5 bases). CDR1 is SGHRS, CDR2 YFSETQ, per germline. The V and J ends lost 4 bases and 1 base respectively, with 14 bases between them. This CDR3 region has 15 residues. CDR3 in DNA: TGCGCCAGCAGCCCGCGTGGAGGGACGAACACTGAAGCTTTCTTT. It encodes CASSPRGGTNTEAFF.

The CDR3 coding sequence is TGCGCCAGCAGCTCGACAGCGGGGGGCTCTGGGGCCAACGTCCTGACTTTC. This encodes CASSSTAGGSGANVLTF. This sequence joins TRBV5-1 and TRBJ2-6; the match to TRBD2 covers 9 bases. The CDR3 totals 17 residues. Per germline, CDR1 SGHRS and CDR2 YFSETQ. The V segment lost 3 bases and the J segment 0 bases; nucleotides outside the gene matches: 4.

The CDR3 sequence: CASSQESLGTREQYF. CDR3 sequence (DNA): TGCGCCAGCAGCCAAGAATCTCTTGGGACTCGGGAGCAGTACTTC. The V gene is TRBV4-1, the J gene TRBJ2-7; D is perhaps TRBD2 (6 bases). This CDR3 is built from 15 residues. Germline CDR1 reads MGHRA; CDR2 reads YSYEKL. The V and J ends lost 0 bases and 7 bases respectively, with 16 bases between them.

The V and J genes are TRBV20-1 and TRBJ1-1, with 7 bases identical to TRBD1. J gave up 5 bases and V 3 bases, and 6 bases lay outside the gene matches. The CDR3 sequence is 13 residues long. The germline V gene has CDR1 DFQATT and CDR2 SNEGSKA (reference sequence). The CDR3 spells CSASQGGNTEAFF. The CDR3 DNA is TGCAGTGCTAGTCAAGGGGGCAATACTGAAGCTTTCTTT.

V is TRBV2 and J is TRBJ2-7; D is perhaps TRBD2 (6 bases). The CDR3 has 15 residues. Germline assignment: CDR1 SNHLY and CDR2 FYNNEI. Trimming left V 9 bases short and J 9 bases short, with 27 bases between. CDR3 residues: CASIRPGTLSGAQYF. DNA for the CDR3: TGTGCCAGTATAAGACCCGGGACCCTATCGGGAGCGCAGTACTTC.

V is TRBV18 and J is TRBJ1-1, with TRBD1 as a possible D gene (6 bases). Trimming left V 3 bases short and J 0 bases short, with 11 bases between. CDR3 length equals 15 residues. From germline, CDR1 is KGHSH and CDR2 LQKENI. CDR3 nucleotides: TGTGCCAGCTCACCTGGACAGCCCATGAACACTGAAGCTTTCTTT. Its translation: CASSPGQPMNTEAFF.

The chain couples TRBV7-3 to TRBJ2-7; TRBD1 might be the D (6 bases). The V and J ends lost 2 bases and 3 bases respectively, with 20 bases between them. Germline-derived CDR1 and CDR2 are SGHTA and FQGTGA. The CDR3 consists of 17 residues. The CDR3: CASSLRRQACLFYEQYF. The CDR3 DNA is TGTGCCAGCAGCTTACGTCGACAGGCGTGCCTCTTCTACGAGCAGTACTTC.

This clone was observed a single time. J is TRBJ2-5 and V is TRBV3-1 (or the pseudogene TRBV3-2); perhaps TRBD2 as D (6 bases). From germline, CDR1 is LGHDT and CDR2 YNNKEL (reference sequence). V dropped 4 bases and J dropped 5 bases, with 14 bases sitting between them. The CDR3 length is 14 residues. Written as DNA, the CDR3 is TGTGCCAGCAGCCCTCGTTGGGGGGATGAGACCCAGTACTTC. Its translation is CASSPRWGDETQYF.

This clone was seen once. V gene TRBV15 combines with J gene TRBJ2-3; 9 bases match TRBD2. Germline loops: CDR1 LNHNV, CDR2 YYDKDF (reference sequence). The V and J ends lost 3 bases and 1 base, in that order; junction bases with no gene match: 17. The CDR3 runs to 20 residues. CDR3 sequence reads: CATSRRGGGGASLGTDTQYF. The CDR3 DNA reads TGTGCCACCAGCAGGCGAGGCGGCGGGGGGGCCTCGTTGGGCACAGATACGCAGTATTTT.

The genes are TRBV7-2 and TRBJ2-1; possibly TRBD2 for D (6 bases). Germline V gives CDR1 SGHTA, CDR2 FQGNSA. Trimming cost V 1 base and J 7 bases, with 11 bases left between them. There are 14 residues in the CDR3. The CDR3 is CASSLEVSGNEQFF. The CDR3 DNA is TGTGCCAGCAGCTTAGAAGTTAGCGGTAATGAGCAGTTCTTC.

This chain connects TRBV24-1 to TRBJ2-1; the match to TRBD1 covers 10 bases. V gave up 5 bases and J gave up 10 bases; unmatched junction bases: 16. Looked up from germline, CDR1 is KGHDR and CDR2 is SFDVKD. This CDR3 has 17 amino acids. The CDR3 here is CATSARDRDRGTEEQFF. In nucleotides, the CDR3 is TGTGCCACCAGTGCCAGGGACCGGGACAGGGGCACAGAGGAGCAGTTCTTC.

To note about this clone: Germline and junction disagree at one end, which may indicate a read error. J is TRBJ2-3 and V is TRBV30; TRBD2 agrees at 13 bases. The CDR3 is 18 residues long. CDR1 and CDR2 (germline): GTSNPN, SVGIG (reference sequence). Here the CDR3 DNA reads TGTGCCTGGAGTGTCGAGCGGGGACTAGCGGGGAGCAGAGATACGCAGTATTTT. It is translated as CAWSVERGLAGSRDTQYF.

J is TRBJ1-5 and V is TRBV7-9; D uncertain. The V gene's germline CDR1 is SEHNR and CDR2 FQNEAQ (reference sequence). Trimming shortened V by 7 bases and J by 2 bases, and 12 bases separated the two germline ends. This CDR3 is built from 14 residues. The CDR3 is CASTRGDGNQPQHF. The CDR3 DNA reads TGTGCCAGCACACGGGGTGATGGCAATCAGCCCCAGCATTTT.

V and J are TRBV23-1 and TRBJ1-3; D gene ambiguous. TRBV23-1 is designated an ORF whose function remains uncertain. This CDR3 region has 14 residues. Deletions cut 8 bases from V and 7 bases from J, with 18 bases between. The CDR3 protein is CASPTLGRTNTIYF. In DNA form, the CDR3 reads TGCGCCAGCCCCACGCTGGGCAGAACGAACACCATATATTTT.

The chain employs TRBV11-2 and TRBJ1-1; D might be TRBD1 (5 bases). Trimming cost V 3 bases and J 1 base, with 12 bases left between them. Germline CDR1 is SGHAT and CDR2 is FQNNGV. The CDR3 is 15 residues long. The CDR3 DNA follows: TGTGCCAGCAGCTTTCAGGGATTAGAGAACACTGAAGCTTTCTTT. Residues: CASSFQGLENTEAFF. Supplemented by reference TRBV11-2 and TRBJ1-1, the full variable domain reads EAGVAQSPRYKIIEKRQSVAFWCNPISGHATLYWYQQILGQGPKLLIQFQNNGVVDDSQLPKDRFSAERLKGVDSTLKIQPAKLEDSAVYLCASSFQGLENTEAFFGQGTRLTVV.

This chain links TRBV7-2 with TRBJ2-7; TRBD1 aligns across 11 bases. The CDR3 covers 15 residues. Trimming at V came to 0 bases and at J to 2 bases, leaving 0 bases not matched to a gene. Germline-derived CDR1 and CDR2 are SGHTA and FQGNSA. For the CDR3, the DNA is TGTGCCAGCAGCTTAGCGGGACAGGGGGCCTACGAGCAGTACTTC. This translates into CASSLAGQGAYEQYF. The variable domain in full, completed from reference TRBV7-2 and TRBJ2-7, reads GAGVSQSPSNKVTEKGKDVELRCDPISGHTALYWYRQSLGQGLEFLIYFQGNSAPDKSGLPSDRFSAERTGGSVSTLTIQRTQQEDSAVYLCASSLAGQGAYEQYFGPGTRLTVT.

This clone was recorded once. This chain links TRBV10-3 with TRBJ2-5; perhaps TRBD2 as D (6 bases). The CDR3 is 17 residues long. Germline CDR1 ENHRY, CDR2 SYGVKD. The V end was cut by 3 bases, the J end by 0 bases, with 17 bases between. In nucleotides, the CDR3 is TGTGCCATCAGTGATTCCGCGGCGGGAACGTACCAAGAGACCCAGTACTTC. This translates into CAISDSAAGTYQETQYF.

This clone was detected once. This chain connects TRBV24-1 to TRBJ2-2; D uncertain. Germline CDR1 KGHDR, CDR2 SFDVKD. The ends were cut back, 3 bases at V and 1 base at J, with 5 bases in the middle. This CDR3 comprises 14 residues. The CDR3 DNA follows: TGTGCCACCAGTGATGGGCAGAACACCGGGGAGCTGTTTTTT. It codes for CATSDGQNTGELFF.

The rearrangement joins TRBV24-1 to TRBJ2-1, with 13 bases fitting TRBD2. Germline CDR1 KGHDR, CDR2 SFDVKD. The V and J ends lost 2 bases and 0 bases, in that order; junction bases with no gene match: 12. The CDR3 runs to 21 residues. CDR3 nucleotide sequence: TGTGCCACCAGTGATTCCCCCGGGACTAGCGGGAAGCGGGGCTCCTACAATGAGCAGTTCTTC. This gives the protein CATSDSPGTSGKRGSYNEQFF.